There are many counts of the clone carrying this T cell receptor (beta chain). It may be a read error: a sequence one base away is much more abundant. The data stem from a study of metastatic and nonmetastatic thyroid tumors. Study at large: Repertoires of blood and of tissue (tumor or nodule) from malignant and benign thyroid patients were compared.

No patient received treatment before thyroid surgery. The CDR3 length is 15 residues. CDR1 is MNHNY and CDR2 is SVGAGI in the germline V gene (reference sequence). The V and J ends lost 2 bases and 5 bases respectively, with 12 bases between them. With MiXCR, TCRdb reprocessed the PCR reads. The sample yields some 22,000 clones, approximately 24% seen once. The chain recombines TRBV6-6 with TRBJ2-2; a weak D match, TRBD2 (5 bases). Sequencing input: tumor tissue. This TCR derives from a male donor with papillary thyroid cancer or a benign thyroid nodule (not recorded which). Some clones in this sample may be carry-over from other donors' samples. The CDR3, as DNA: TGTGCCAGCAGTTACCCCGGGGTGACAACCGGGGAGCTGTTTTTT. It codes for CASSYPGVTTGELFF.